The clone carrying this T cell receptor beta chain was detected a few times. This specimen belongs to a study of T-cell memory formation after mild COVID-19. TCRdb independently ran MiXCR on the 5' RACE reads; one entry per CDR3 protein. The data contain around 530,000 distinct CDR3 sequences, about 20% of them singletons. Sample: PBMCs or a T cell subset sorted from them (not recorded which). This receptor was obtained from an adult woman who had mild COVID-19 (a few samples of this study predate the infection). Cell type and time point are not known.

The CDR3 region is CASAAGQGSPLHF. The CDR3 nucleotides are TGTGCCAGCGCGGCAGGACAGGGTTCACCCCTCCACTTT. The rearrangement links TRBV3-1 to TRBJ1-6, with TRBD1 matching over 8 bases. The trim removed 8 bases at V and 9 bases at J, leaving 6 bases unmatched. In germline, CDR1 is LGHDT, CDR2 YNNKEL (reference sequence). The CDR3 sequence is 13 residues long.